Below, one T cell receptor (beta chain) is given with its context. Its antigen remains unknown. This entry belongs to a study of human T cells and chemical hapten exposure. The study's findings and limits: After DPC sensitization, TCRs above 1 in 1000 frequency showed no change. Relative to control repertoires, expanded TCRs gave rise to significantly more large CDR3 similarity clusters.

TCRdb re-analysed the RACE reads in MiXCR, keeping a single row per CDR3 protein. The table records some 250,000 distinct CDR3 sequences, approximately 7.5% of them present only once. The time point denotes: pre-sensitization, week 0. Stated treatment: therapeutic diphenylcyclopropenone sensitization with weekly scalp DPC. The CDR3 runs 12 residues. Germline CDR1 MNHEY, CDR2 SVGAGI. The germline V and J ends were trimmed by 5 bases and 10 bases, with 14 bases remaining between them. Sequenced here: whole blood, sampled in connection with sensitization to the hapten diphenylcyclopropenone (DPC). The V call is TRBV6-5, the J call TRBJ1-1; D not certain. The receptor's source is a man younger than 30 with alopecia areata. Some clones in this sample may be carry-over from other donors' samples. The CDR3 loop is CASSPRPGSAFF. In nucleotides, the CDR3 is TGTGCCAGCAGTCCGAGGCCCGGGTCAGCTTTCTTT.